This section outlines one T cell receptor (beta chain) sequence together with its context. Its antigen target is currently unknown. No clone much larger than this one lies a single base away; base qualities are absent. Its CDR3 holds 14 amino acids, cysteine through phenylalanine. Just the 42-base CDR3 DNA is kept, in frame starting at base 1. Reading the germline V gene gives CDR1 SGHNT and CDR2 YENEEA. At the junction V is shortened by 1 base and J by 6 bases; bases outside the gene matches: 5. Sequencing took place on an Illumina Genome Analyzer II. After two rounds of nested PCR using TRBC1/TRBC2-specific primers, a RACE product of roughly 520 bp was obtained and then gel-purified. First-strand cDNA was synthesized with a TRBC-specific primer plus a template-switching oligonucleotide, by which a 5' anchor for RACE was provided. The RACE amplicon was too long for direct short-read sequencing, so it was concatemerized by ligation and sheared by sonication. PAGE was used to isolate a size fraction of 100 to 300 bp, and that fraction then underwent shotgun sequencing on the Illumina platform. In separate runs on an Illumina GAII, sequencing yielded 18.8 million 36-nt reads and 21.7 million 50-nt single-end reads. Per the source publication's procedure: iSSAKE, run with parameters -m 15, -o 2 and -r 0.7, was used to assemble the pooled 40,582,229 reads. Seeds for the de novo CDR3 beta assemblies came from reads aligning to the ends of Ensembl TRBV gene predictions that carried unmatched junctional bases. Clonotype abundance was estimated as the number of matching assembled contigs, not raw read depth. Among the assembled clonotypes, 2,098 (about 6%) contained in-frame stop codons and were discarded, which left 35,000 or so productive clonotypes. Sanger sequencing of cloned RACE products gave about 290 unique TCR sequences, and 69% of them were also found in the Illumina assembly. Using fastp trimming at Q25 and MiXCR clonotype assembly, TCRdb reanalyzed the public sequencing data and kept in-frame beta chains. Each record represents a unique CDR3 protein, reported with the most common genes and DNA among its rows. TCRdb's processing, not the authors' own work, is the source of the V and J calls. For this sample the table gives over 3,500 distinct CDR3 sequences, of which over 35% were detected only once. Of the sample, roughly 3% is held by the ten largest clones.

Everyone in the donor pool was aged roughly 18 to 40 years, and the pool included around 380 males and 150 to 200 females. Peripheral leukocyte polyA+ RNA was isolated from about 170 liters of pooled peripheral blood. A commercial mRNA preparation from normal human peripheral blood leukocytes pooled from approximately 600 individuals was used as the starting material. This specimen comes from a study of massively parallel sequencing of T cell beta chains (dated by TCRdb to between 2009 and 2010). In the study overall: The study profiled human TCR beta CDR3 diversity in peripheral blood using 5'-RACE, Illumina short-read sequencing and a dedicated short-read assembly strategy. Study-wide findings and limitations: In subsampling, clonotype counts increased linearly with read number, which indicated that sequencing depth was far from saturation. Most clonotypes (about 70% of the roughly 35,000) were supported by a single sequence read, which could in principle inflate apparent diversity. Within the 32,000 or so distinct clonotypes, single-copy clonotypes accounted for approximately 70% of clonotypes but just roughly a fifth of assemblies. A unique TRBV gene could be assigned to only around 23,000 (about 70%) of the clonotypes. The length of CDR3 beta varied from 21 to 81 nucleotides, with the peak at 45 nucleotides. TRBV usage was found to range from 0.01% for TRBV17 to roughly 25% for TRBV20-1, and TRBJ usage was found to range from more than 1.5% for TRBJ2-6 to around 17% for TRBJ2-1. Preferential PCR amplification of some TRBV and TRBJ sequences may have skewed the reported gene usage frequencies. Because the RNA was pooled from many donors, population-average clonotype abundance rather than any individual repertoire is reflected in the results.

The sample comprised commercial RNA from peripheral blood pooled from many donors. Recombination joined TRBV11-3 with TRBJ2-7, with TRBD1 identical over 8 junction bases. The sequence came from a pool of human donors in good health; the sample was commercial RNA pooled from many donors. The DNA sequence is as follows: TGTGCCAGCAGCTTAGTAGGGGGGACAGGCGAGCAGTACTTC. Translation gives CASSLVGGTGEQYF.